These 16 T cell receptor beta chains were sequenced from one sample in a study of OX40 agonist ivuxolimab in advanced cancers. Using immunoSEQ multiplex PCR, the repertoire was profiled, and TCRdb retains in-frame clones only, with some absent. The table has tens of thousands of clones, roughly nine tenths seen once. Here the sequenced sample was CD4+ or CD8+ T cells sorted from blood, taken in a trial of the OX40 agonist ivuxolimab. The receptors shown here come from an adult with an advanced solid tumor such as melanoma, head and neck, liver or kidney cancer.

This clone was detected only once. J is TRBJ2-5 and V is TRBV7-9; 8 bases map to TRBD2. This CDR3 region has 14 residues. Germline CDR1 reads SEHNR; CDR2 reads FQNEAQ (reference sequence). V was pared by 3 bases and J by 4 bases, with 4 bases of the junction left unmatched. The CDR3 protein is CASSLSGRRETQYF. In nucleotides, the CDR3 is TGTGCCAGCAGCTTGAGCGGGAGAAGAGAGACCCAGTACTTC.

V gene TRBV11-3 combines with J gene TRBJ1-2; possibly TRBD1 for D (5 bases). This CDR3 contains 12 residues. V was pared by 5 bases and J by 6 bases, with 10 bases between. Germline V gene lookup returns CDR1 SGHNT and CDR2 YENEEA. CDR3 sequence reads: CASSARGDGYTF. The CDR3 DNA follows: TGTGCCAGCAGCGCTCGGGGGGATGGCTACACCTTC.

This clone occurred a few times. This chain uses TRBV7-9 with TRBJ1-4; 8 bases are a match to TRBD1. V gave up 2 bases and J gave up 4 bases; unmatched junction bases: 6. This CDR3 spans 16 amino acids. Germline V gene data show CDR1 as SEHNR and CDR2 as FQNEAQ (reference sequence). The CDR3 here is CASSLKRTGRNEKLFF. As DNA, the CDR3 is TGTGCCAGCAGCTTAAAGCGGACAGGGCGTAATGAAAAACTGTTTTTT.

The CDR3 loop reads CASSIPAYQETQYF. The CDR3 DNA reads TGTGCCAGTAGTATCCCAGCGTACCAAGAGACCCAGTACTTC. The chain is built from TRBV19 and TRBJ2-5; no clear D. Looked up from germline, CDR1 is LNHDA and CDR2 is SQIVND (reference sequence). The CDR3 runs to 14 residues. Trimming left V 3 bases short and J 0 bases short, with 8 bases between.

The J gene is TRBJ2-1, the V gene TRBV9; TRBD2 aligns across 7 bases. The J segment lost 4 bases and the V segment lost 2 bases, leaving 9 bases of the junction unmatched. The germline V gene has CDR1 SGDLS and CDR2 YYNGEE. This CDR3 has 16 amino acids. The CDR3 here is CASSVEALASYNEQFF. CDR3 sequence (DNA): TGTGCCAGCAGCGTCGAGGCACTAGCGAGTTACAATGAGCAGTTCTTC. The variable domain in full, completed from reference TRBV9 and TRBJ2-1, reads DSGVTQTPKHLITATGQRVTLRCSPRSGDLSVYWYQQSLDQGLQFLIQYYNGEERAKGNILERFSAQQFPDLHSELNLSSLELGDSALYFCASSVEALASYNEQFFGPGTRLTVL.

The chain joins TRBV7-2 to TRBJ1-3; D may be TRBD1 (5 bases). This CDR3 is built from 15 residues. Germline V gives CDR1 SGHTA, CDR2 FQGNSA. V was clipped by 5 bases and J by 0 bases, with 11 bases between them. DNA of the CDR3: TGTGCCAGCAGCCCCCGGGGGGGCTCTGGAAACACCATATATTTT. Translating it yields CASSPRGGSGNTIYF.

The rearrangement uses TRBV7-9 and TRBJ2-4; D call uncertain. The CDR3 is 12 amino acids. The germline V gene has CDR1 SEHNR and CDR2 FQNEAQ (reference sequence). Trimming shortened V by 8 bases and J by 8 bases, and 13 bases separated the two germline ends. The CDR3 nucleotides read TGTGCCAGCGGGAACACGAAGGACATTCAGTACTTC. It translates to CASGNTKDIQYF.

The rearrangement links TRBV28 to TRBJ2-7, with TRBD2 matching 7 bases. The germline V gene has CDR1 MDHEN and CDR2 SYDVKM. CDR3 length: 12 amino acids. After removal of 10 bases from V and 6 bases from J, the junction contained 9 bases not matched to a gene. The CDR3 reads CATRGDAGEQYF. CDR3 DNA: TGTGCCACCCGGGGGGATGCGGGCGAGCAGTACTTC.

This clone has more than one count but fewer than ten. Other DNA sequences of this sample code for an identical CDR3. The chain employs TRBV5-1 and TRBJ1-3; D gene unclear. V was trimmed by 0 bases and J by 0 bases, leaving 4 bases between them. Germline-derived CDR1 and CDR2 are SGHRS and YFSETQ. The CDR3 is made up of 14 amino acids. CDR3 region: CASSLDSSGNTIYF. As DNA, the CDR3 is TGCGCCAGCAGCTTGGATAGCTCTGGAAACACCATATATTTT.

The chain recombines TRBV28 with TRBJ2-2, with D tentatively TRBD1 or TRBD2 (5 bases each). The CDR3 runs to 15 residues. V shed 4 bases and J shed 0 bases, with 9 bases lying between them. The germline V gene has CDR1 MDHEN and CDR2 SYDVKM. CDR3 residues: CASSYGGTNTGELFF. CDR3 nucleotide sequence: TGTGCCAGCAGTTATGGGGGTACGAACACCGGGGAGCTGTTTTTT.

CDR3 DNA: TGTGCCAGCAGCTCGGGACAGGTGGTCGGGGAGCTGTTTTTT. This translates into CASSSGQVVGELFF. This rearrangement joins TRBV9 to TRBJ2-2; 8 bases match TRBD1. This CDR3 is 14 amino acids long. With 4 bases clipped from V and 7 bases from J, the junction kept 6 bases outside the gene matches. Germline V gene lookup returns CDR1 SGDLS and CDR2 YYNGEE.

This chain links TRBV7-3 with TRBJ2-7; 7 bases match TRBD1. Unmatched junction bases numbered 7, after V lost 8 bases and J lost 3 bases. This CDR3 is 13 amino acids long. Per germline, CDR1 SGHTA and CDR2 FQGTGA. CDR3 coding DNA: TGTGCCAGCGGCACAGGGGACCGCTACGAGCAGTACTTC. Translation: CASGTGDRYEQYF.

The V and J genes are TRBV9 and TRBJ1-3; D gene unclear. Between the trimmed V and J ends, which lost 0 bases and 4 bases, there was a span of 11 bases. Germline V CDR1 and CDR2: SGDLS, YYNGEE. The CDR3 has 15 residues. This CDR3 is CASSVGAGDGNTIYF. CDR3 sequence (DNA): TGTGCCAGCAGCGTAGGGGCAGGAGACGGAAACACCATATATTTT.

This rearrangement joins TRBV11-3 to TRBJ1-4; TRBD1 matches 10 bases. Trimming cost V 5 bases and J 8 bases; bases outside gene matches: 5. Looked up from germline, CDR1 is SGHNT and CDR2 is YENEEA. This CDR3 contains 14 residues. The CDR3 DNA follows: TGTGCCAGCAGCCAGGGACAGGGGAGCGAAAAACTGTTTTTT. Translation: CASSQGQGSEKLFF.

The chain joins TRBV7-9 to TRBJ1-2, with D perhaps matching TRBD1 (5 bases). Between the trimmed V and J ends, which lost 1 base and 8 bases, there was a span of 14 bases. This CDR3 is built from 14 residues. CDR1 and CDR2 (germline): SEHNR, FQNEAQ (reference sequence). The CDR3 bases are TGTGCCAGCAGCTTAGGGGACGGCCTGGGGGGCTACACCTTC. It translates to CASSLGDGLGGYTF. Combining the CDR3 with reference TRBV7-9 and TRBJ1-2 gives the whole variable domain DTGVSQNPRHKITKRGQNVTFRCDPISEHNRLYWYRQTLGQGPEFLTYFQNEAQLEKSRLLSDRFSAERPKGSFSTLEIQRTEQGDSAMYLCASSLGDGLGGYTFGSGTRLTVV.

The J gene is TRBJ1-3, the V gene TRBV4-1; maybe TRBD1 (6 bases). Germline CDR1 is MGHRA and CDR2 is YSYEKL. The CDR3 totals 15 residues. The germline V and J ends were trimmed by 2 bases and 0 bases, with 8 bases remaining between them. The CDR3 coding sequence is TGCGCCAGCAGCCAAACAGGGTCCTCTGGAAACACCATATATTTT. Residues: CASSQTGSSGNTIYF.